This T cell receptor beta chain was profiled in a study of memory CD4+ T cells and cytomegalovirus serostatus. Study results and limitations: A US-trained random forest predicted CMV serostatus with median AUC around 0.92. Each of approximately 73 CMV-associated TCRbeta sequences occurred in one to five individuals.

Single viable CD3+CD4+CD8-CD45RO+ cells were sorted as the memory CD4+ T cells. Notes on this clone: Its antigen is currently unknown.

Authors' processing steps: After removing out-of-frame reads, around 2.2 million distinct TCRbeta sequences remained. The method was immunoSEQ multiplex PCR; TCRdb's version includes in-frame clones alone and lacks a portion of them. V, J and clone size derive from that table, while D and trimming were established from the DNA sequence. There are about 42,000 clones in the sample; around 80% occur only once, and around 0.5% lies in the top ten. The CDR3 runs to 16 residues. Losses at the gene ends were 0 bases for V and 5 bases for J; bases not matched to a gene: 6. The V gene's germline CDR1 is MNHNY and CDR2 SVGAGI (reference sequence).

The source is an adult in good health and CMV-seronegative. The sample consisted of memory CD4+ T cells from blood. This chain uses TRBV6-6 with TRBJ1-5; 8 bases agree with TRBD1. CDR3 bases: TGTGCCAGCAGTTACTCACGGCCCAGGGGGCATCAGCCCCAGCATTTT. Translation: CASSYSRPRGHQPQHF.